This TCR beta chain was identified in a study of blood T cell repertoires in COVID-19. The overall study: Sites in the United States, Italy and Spain provided acute and convalescent COVID-19 samples. T cells, B-cell-depleted T cells, or PBMCs supplied cDNA or gDNA.

This clone was detected only once. TCRdb keeps only in-frame clones here, not all; method: immunoSEQ multiplex PCR. This table has about 120,000 clones, 60% to 80% appearing once. With 1 base clipped from V and 0 bases from J, the junction kept 8 bases outside the gene matches. The V gene's germline CDR1 is SGHVS and CDR2 FQNEAQ. The CDR3 has 17 amino acids. This chain uses TRBV7-8 with TRBJ1-1; 7 nucleotides match TRBD1. The origin of this receptor is a human donor in a cohort sampled during active COVID-19. The sequenced sample was peripheral blood. The DNA of the CDR3 is TGTGCCAGCAGCTTAGAAAGGGGGCCGCCCTTGAACACTGAAGCTTTCTTT. Its protein product is CASSLERGPPLNTEAFF.